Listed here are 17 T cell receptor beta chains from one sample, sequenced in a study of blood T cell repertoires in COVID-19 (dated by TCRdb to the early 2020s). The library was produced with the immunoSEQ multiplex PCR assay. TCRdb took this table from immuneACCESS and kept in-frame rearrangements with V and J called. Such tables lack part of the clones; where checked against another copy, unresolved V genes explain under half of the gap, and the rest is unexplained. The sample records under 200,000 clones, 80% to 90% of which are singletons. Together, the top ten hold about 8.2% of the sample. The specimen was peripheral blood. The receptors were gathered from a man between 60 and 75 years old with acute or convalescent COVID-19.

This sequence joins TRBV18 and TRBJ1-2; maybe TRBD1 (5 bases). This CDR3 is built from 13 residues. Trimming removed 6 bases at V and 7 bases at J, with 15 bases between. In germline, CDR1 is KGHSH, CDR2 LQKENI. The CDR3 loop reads CASSPDGTSGYTF. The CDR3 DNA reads TGTGCCAGCTCCCCCGACGGGACTTCTGGCTACACCTTC.

CDR3 sequence (DNA): TGCGCCAGCAGCTTGGCAGGGGTCTATGGCTACACCTTC. Its protein is CASSLAGVYGYTF. V is TRBV5-1 and J is TRBJ1-2; perhaps TRBD1 as D (6 bases). The germline V gene has CDR1 SGHRS and CDR2 YFSETQ. CDR3 length equals 13 residues. V was trimmed by 0 bases and J by 4 bases, leaving 7 bases between them.

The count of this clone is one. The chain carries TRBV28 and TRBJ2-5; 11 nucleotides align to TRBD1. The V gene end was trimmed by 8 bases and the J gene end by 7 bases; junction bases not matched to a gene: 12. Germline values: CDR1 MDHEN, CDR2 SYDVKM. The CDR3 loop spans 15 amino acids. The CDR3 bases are TGTGCCAGCGGTCGCCCCGGGACAGGGGGAGCGACCCAGTACTTC. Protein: CASGRPGTGGATQYF.

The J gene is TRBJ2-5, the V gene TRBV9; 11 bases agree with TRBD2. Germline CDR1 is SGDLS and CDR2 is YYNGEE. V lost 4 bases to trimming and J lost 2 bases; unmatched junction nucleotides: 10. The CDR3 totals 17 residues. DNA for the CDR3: TGTGCCAGCAGCCCACCCTCCCGACTAGCGGGGCAAGAGACCCAGTACTTC. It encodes CASSPPSRLAGQETQYF.

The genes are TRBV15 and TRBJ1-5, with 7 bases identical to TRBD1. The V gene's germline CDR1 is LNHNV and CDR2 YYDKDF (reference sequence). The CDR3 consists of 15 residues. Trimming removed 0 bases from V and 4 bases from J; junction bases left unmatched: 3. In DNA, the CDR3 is TGTGCCACCAGCAGAGACCCGGGACAGAATCAGCCCCAGCATTTT. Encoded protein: CATSRDPGQNQPQHF.

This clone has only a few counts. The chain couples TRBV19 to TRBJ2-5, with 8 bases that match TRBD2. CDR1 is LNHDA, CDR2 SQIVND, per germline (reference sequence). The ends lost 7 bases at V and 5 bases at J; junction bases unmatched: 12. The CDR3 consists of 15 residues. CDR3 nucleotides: TGTGCCAGTAACAATCCAGCGGGAGCCGAGGAGACCCAGTACTTC. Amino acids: CASNNPAGAEETQYF.

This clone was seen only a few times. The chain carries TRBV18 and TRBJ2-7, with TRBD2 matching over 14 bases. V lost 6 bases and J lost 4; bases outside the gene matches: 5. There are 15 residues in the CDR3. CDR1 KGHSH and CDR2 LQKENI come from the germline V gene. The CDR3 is CASSVGLAGGYEQYF. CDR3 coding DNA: TGTGCCAGCTCGGTCGGACTAGCGGGAGGATACGAGCAGTACTTC.

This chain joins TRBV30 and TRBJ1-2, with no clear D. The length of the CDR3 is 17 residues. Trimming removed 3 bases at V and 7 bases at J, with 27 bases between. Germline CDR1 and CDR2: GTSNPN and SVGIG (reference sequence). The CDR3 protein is CAWSIQRILVTSSGYTF. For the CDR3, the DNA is TGTGCCTGGAGCATACAGAGAATATTGGTGACGTCTTCTGGCTACACCTTC. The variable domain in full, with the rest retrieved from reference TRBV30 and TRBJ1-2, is SQTIHQWPATLVQPVGSPLSLECTVEGTSNPNLYWYRQAAGRGLQLLFYSVGIGQISSEVPQNLSASRPQDRQFILSSKKLLLSDSGFYLCAWSIQRILVTSSGYTFGSGTRLTVV.

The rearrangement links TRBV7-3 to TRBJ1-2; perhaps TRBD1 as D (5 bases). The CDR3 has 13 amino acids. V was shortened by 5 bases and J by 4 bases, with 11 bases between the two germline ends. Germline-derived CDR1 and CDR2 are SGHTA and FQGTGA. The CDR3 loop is CASSTYGGYGYTF. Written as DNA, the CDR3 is TGTGCCAGCAGCACATACGGGGGCTATGGCTACACCTTC.

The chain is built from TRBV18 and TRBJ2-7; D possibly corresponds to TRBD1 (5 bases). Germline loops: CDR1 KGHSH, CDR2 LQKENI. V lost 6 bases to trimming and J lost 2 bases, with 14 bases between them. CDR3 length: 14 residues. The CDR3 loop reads CASSENQGTYEQYF. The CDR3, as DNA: TGTGCCAGCTCCGAAAACCAGGGCACCTACGAGCAGTACTTC.

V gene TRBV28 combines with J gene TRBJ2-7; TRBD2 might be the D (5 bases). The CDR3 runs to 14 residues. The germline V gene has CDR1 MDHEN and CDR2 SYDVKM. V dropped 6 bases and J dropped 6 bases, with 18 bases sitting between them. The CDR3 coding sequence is TGTGCCAGCAGACCACTACAGCTGAGGGTCGAGCAGTACTTC. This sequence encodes CASRPLQLRVEQYF.

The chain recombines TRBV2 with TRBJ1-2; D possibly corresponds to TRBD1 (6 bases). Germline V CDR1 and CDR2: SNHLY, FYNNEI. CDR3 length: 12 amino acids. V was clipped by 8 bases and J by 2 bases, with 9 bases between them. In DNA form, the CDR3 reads TGTGCCAGCCGGACAGAGAACTATGGCTACACCTTC. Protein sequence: CASRTENYGYTF.

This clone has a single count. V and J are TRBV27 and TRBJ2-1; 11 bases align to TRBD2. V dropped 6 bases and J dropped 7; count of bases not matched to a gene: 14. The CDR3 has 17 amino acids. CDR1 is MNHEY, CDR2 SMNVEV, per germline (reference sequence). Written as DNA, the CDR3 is TGTGCCAGCAGGCGATTGGTAGCGGGAGGGCCGCGGAATGAGCAGTTCTTC. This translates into CASRRLVAGGPRNEQFF.

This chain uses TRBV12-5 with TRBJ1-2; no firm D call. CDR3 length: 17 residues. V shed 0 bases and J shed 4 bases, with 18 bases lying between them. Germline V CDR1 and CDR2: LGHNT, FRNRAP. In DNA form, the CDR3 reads TGTGCTAGTGGTTTGGTATTGCCGAGGGTTTCTACCTATGGCTACACCTTC. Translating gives CASGLVLPRVSTYGYTF.

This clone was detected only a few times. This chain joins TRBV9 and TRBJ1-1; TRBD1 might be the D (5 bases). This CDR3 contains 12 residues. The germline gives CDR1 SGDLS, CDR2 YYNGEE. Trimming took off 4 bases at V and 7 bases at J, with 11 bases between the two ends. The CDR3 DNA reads TGTGCCAGCAGCTCTGGGGCCAGTGAAGCTTTCTTT. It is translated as CASSSGASEAFF.

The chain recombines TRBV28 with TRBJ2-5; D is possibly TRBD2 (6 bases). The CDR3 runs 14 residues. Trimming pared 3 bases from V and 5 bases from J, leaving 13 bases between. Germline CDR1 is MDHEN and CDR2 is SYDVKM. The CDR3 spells CASSLRAGRETQYF. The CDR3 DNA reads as TGTGCCAGCAGTTTGAGAGCGGGCCGGGAGACCCAGTACTTC.

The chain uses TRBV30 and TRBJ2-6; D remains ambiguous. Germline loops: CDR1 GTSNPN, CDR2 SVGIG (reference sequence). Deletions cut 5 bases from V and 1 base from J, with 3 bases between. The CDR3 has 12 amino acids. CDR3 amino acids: CAWSSGANVLTF. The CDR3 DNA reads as TGTGCCTGGTCATCTGGGGCCAACGTCCTGACTTTC.